These 32 T cell receptor beta chains were sequenced from one sample in a study of identical twins. In TCRdb, the 5' RACE reads were re-called with MiXCR into one record per CDR3 protein. The data contain about 530,000 distinct CDR3 sequences, 20% to 25% of them singletons. This sample also appeared in a second study, on yellow fever vaccine responses in identical twins.

Material for sequencing was CD4+ T cells sorted from blood. These TCRs come from a woman under 30 in good health.

This clonotype has just a few counts. This chain uses TRBV19 with TRBJ2-1, with a tentative D call TRBD1 (6 bases). Germline assignment: CDR1 LNHDA and CDR2 SQIVND (reference sequence). V shed 11 bases and J shed 0 bases, with 14 bases lying between them. The CDR3 spans 14 residues. CDR3 in DNA: TGTGCCGGGTTCCCGACAGGCTCCTACAATGAGCAGTTCTTC. This translates into CAGFPTGSYNEQFF.

CDR3 nucleotide sequence: TGTGCCAGCAGCTCGGTCGGGTCATCCAATACGCAGTATTTT. This gives the protein CASSSVGSSNTQYF. The rearrangement joins TRBV7-2 to TRBJ2-3; D remains ambiguous. CDR3 length: 14 amino acids. V was trimmed by 4 bases and J by 7 bases, leaving 15 bases between them. Germline V gives CDR1 SGHTA, CDR2 FQGNSA.

The genes are TRBV5-6 and TRBJ2-1; possibly TRBD1 or TRBD2 for D (6 bases each). This CDR3 has 16 amino acids. V was clipped by 0 bases and J by 0 bases, with 10 bases between them. The germline V gene encodes CDR1 SGHDT and CDR2 YYEEEE. CDR3 loop: CASSLGTAGSYNEQFF. As DNA, the CDR3 is TGTGCCAGCAGCTTGGGGACAGCGGGCTCCTACAATGAGCAGTTCTTC.

This clonotype came up many times. The rearrangement joins TRBV29-1 to TRBJ2-7; 8 positions agree with TRBD1. Germline CDR1 and CDR2: SQVTM and ANQGSEA. The ends lost 6 bases at V and 3 bases at J; junction bases unmatched: 7. The CDR3 is made up of 13 amino acids. The CDR3 DNA sequence: TGCAGCGTGCCCGGACAGGGCTACTACGAGCAGTACTTC. This sequence encodes CSVPGQGYYEQYF.

This chain uses TRBV20-1 with TRBJ2-1; 8 bases line up with TRBD1. The trim removed 3 bases at V and 16 bases at J, leaving 11 bases unmatched. In germline, CDR1 is DFQATT, CDR2 SNEGSKA (reference sequence). The CDR3 runs 12 residues. The DNA for the CDR3 is TGCAGTGCTAGGGGACCGACAGGGGTCGGTTTCTTC. This gives the protein CSARGPTGVGFF.

CDR3 sequence reads: CAIRSPDTQYF. The CDR3 DNA reads as TGTGCCATCCGGAGCCCAGATACGCAGTATTTT. The chain combines TRBV10-3 with TRBJ2-3; D unresolved. V was shortened by 8 bases and J by 4 bases, with 7 bases between the two germline ends. This CDR3 contains 11 residues. Germline CDR1 reads ENHRY; CDR2 reads SYGVKD.

This chain links TRBV2 with TRBJ2-7, with unresolved D. This CDR3 has 12 residues. The germline V and J ends were trimmed by 6 bases and 5 bases, with 11 bases remaining between them. Germline CDR1 reads SNHLY; CDR2 reads FYNNEI. DNA for the CDR3: TGTGCCAGCAGGCCCATGGTAGACGAGCAGTACTTC. Protein product: CASRPMVDEQYF.

The chain links TRBV11-2 to TRBJ2-5; 10 bases line up with TRBD2. With V trimmed by 6 bases and J by 4 bases, 11 bases remained unmatched. Germline CDR1 reads SGHAT; CDR2 reads FQNNGV. This CDR3 is built from 16 residues. In nucleotides, the CDR3 is TGTGCCAGCAGACAGTACAGCGGGGGGGCCGTAGAGACCCAGTACTTC. Encoded protein: CASRQYSGGAVETQYF.

At least ten counts were recorded for this clonotype. The rearrangement links TRBV28 to TRBJ2-3; D not certain. The CDR3 length is 14 residues. The germline CDR1 and CDR2 sequences are MDHEN and SYDVKM. The V and J ends lost 3 bases and 9 bases respectively, with 16 bases between them. CDR3 nucleotide sequence: TGTGCCAGCAGTTTTTCTTCACCCGGGTCCACGCAGTATTTT. This translates into CASSFSSPGSTQYF.

The chain has TRBV20-1 and TRBJ2-7, with TRBD2 identical over 7 bases. CDR3 length: 12 residues. J was trimmed by 6 bases and V by 5 bases; bases with no gene match: 7. Germline CDR1 and CDR2: DFQATT and SNEGSKA (reference sequence). The CDR3 sequence is CSALRSGTEQYF. In DNA, the CDR3 is TGCAGTGCTCTAAGAAGCGGGACCGAGCAGTACTTC.

This clonotype was recorded a few times. The chain couples TRBV24-1 to TRBJ2-1, with TRBD2 matching over 15 bases. CDR3 size: 20 residues. Germline CDR1 and CDR2: KGHDR and SFDVKD. V was pared by 3 bases and J by 1 base, with 9 bases of the junction left unmatched. The CDR3 loop reads CATSDQGLAGGSGSYNEQFF. CDR3 DNA: TGTGCCACCAGTGATCAAGGACTAGCGGGGGGGAGTGGATCCTACAATGAGCAGTTCTTC.

This clonotype was seen only a few times. The chain joins TRBV2 to TRBJ2-3; TRBD1 matches at 8 bases. The CDR3 sequence is 14 residues long. The J segment lost 6 bases and the V segment lost 6 bases, leaving 8 bases of the junction unmatched. Germline lookup yields CDR1 SNHLY and CDR2 FYNNEI. DNA for the CDR3: TGTGCCAGCAGGGAGACAGGGGTTTATGATACGCAGTATTTT. It codes for CASRETGVYDTQYF. The full variable domain, in which reference TRBV2 and TRBJ2-3 provide the parts outside the CDR3, is EPEVTQTPSHQVTQMGQEVILRCVPISNHLYFYWYRQILGQKVEFLVSFYNNEISEKSEIFDDQFSVERPDGSNFTLKIRSTKLEDSAMYFCASRETGVYDTQYFGPGTRLTVL.

V usage is TRBV7-8 and J usage is TRBJ2-5; 9 nucleotides agree with TRBD2. The CDR3 contains 15 residues. The V segment lost 4 bases and the J segment 1 base; nucleotides outside the gene matches: 4. The germline V gene encodes CDR1 SGHVS and CDR2 FQNEAQ. The CDR3 sequence: CASSSPGLAQETQYF. CDR3 sequence (DNA): TGTGCCAGCAGCTCTCCGGGACTAGCCCAAGAGACCCAGTACTTC.

This clonotype appeared many times. The chain links TRBV28 to TRBJ2-3, with TRBD2 matching 11 bases. V was pared by 2 bases and J by 4 bases, with 2 bases of the junction left unmatched. Germline CDR1 and CDR2: MDHEN and SYDVKM. This CDR3 comprises 15 residues. CDR3 sequence reads: CASSLRLAGSDTQYF. CDR3 in DNA: TGTGCCAGCAGTTTACGACTAGCGGGGTCAGATACGCAGTATTTT.

The J gene is TRBJ2-7, the V gene TRBV15; 9 nucleotides agree with TRBD2. The CDR3 has 15 residues. CDR1 and CDR2 from the germline V gene are LNHNV and YYDKDF (reference sequence). V dropped 5 bases and J dropped 0; count of bases not matched to a gene: 5. The DNA for the CDR3 is TGTGCCACCAGCCGGGGACTAGCCGACTCCTACGAGCAGTACTTC. It codes for CATSRGLADSYEQYF.

The rearrangement uses TRBV20-1 and TRBJ1-2; D gene unclear. This CDR3 is built from 11 residues. V gave up 5 bases and J gave up 8 bases, with 12 bases separating them. Germline V gene lookup returns CDR1 DFQATT and CDR2 SNEGSKA (reference sequence). CDR3 amino acids: CSAPPGVGYTF. The CDR3 bases are TGCAGTGCTCCCCCCGGGGTCGGCTACACCTTC.

This clonotype was found a few times. In DNA, the CDR3 is TGTGCCAGCAGCTTAGGTGGGACTAGCGGGATCCTTCCGAACATTCAGTACTTC. This sequence encodes CASSLGGTSGILPNIQYF. V usage is TRBV11-2 and J usage is TRBJ2-4; 13 bases line up with TRBD2. In germline, CDR1 is SGHAT, CDR2 FQNNGV. The CDR3 is 18 residues long. Germline trimming cut 1 base from V and 7 bases from J; bases unmatched to any gene: 10.

This clonotype was picked up a small number of times. The rearrangement links TRBV12-3 or TRBV12-4 to TRBJ2-7; 9 bases map to TRBD1. The J segment lost 4 bases and the V segment lost 6 bases, leaving 7 bases of the junction unmatched. The length of the CDR3 is 14 residues. The CDR3 bases are TGTGCCAGCAGCTCACAGGGGGCCAGGTACGAGCAGTACTTC. It translates to CASSSQGARYEQYF.

This rearrangement joins TRBV24-1 to TRBJ2-3; D may be TRBD1 (5 bases). The CDR3 is 18 amino acids. CDR1 KGHDR and CDR2 SFDVKD come from the germline V gene. V lost 3 bases, J lost 3 bases, and 21 bases lay in between. This chain's CDR3 is CATSDPIGPLRATDTQYF. CDR3 DNA sequence: TGTGCCACCAGTGATCCAATTGGCCCCCTCAGGGCGACAGATACGCAGTATTTT.

This clonotype occurred a few times. The V and J genes are TRBV5-1 and TRBJ2-2; 8 bases agree with TRBD1. This CDR3 has 14 residues. The trim removed 8 bases at V and 2 bases at J, leaving 5 bases unmatched. Germline assignment: CDR1 SGHRS and CDR2 YFSETQ. CDR3 nucleotides: TGCGCCAGTCGACAGGGGTTTAACACCGGGGAGCTGTTTTTT. It yields the protein CASRQGFNTGELFF.

The chain recombines TRBV10-3 with TRBJ2-1, with 9 bases identical to TRBD1. Trimming cost V 4 bases and J 0 bases; bases outside gene matches: 13. This CDR3 is built from 19 residues. Germline V lookup: CDR1 ENHRY, CDR2 SYGVKD. CDR3 coding DNA: TGTGCCATCAGTGGACCGGGACAGGGTCAGGAAAGCTCCTACAATGAGCAGTTCTTC. Encoded protein: CAISGPGQGQESSYNEQFF.

There are a few counts of this clonotype. The chain couples TRBV19 to TRBJ2-1, with TRBD2 identical over 9 bases. Germline assignment: CDR1 LNHDA and CDR2 SQIVND (reference sequence). The V and J ends lost 8 bases and 0 bases, in that order; junction bases with no gene match: 5. The CDR3 length is 15 residues. The DNA for the CDR3 is TGTGCCAGTCGGACTAGCGTAAGCTCCTACAATGAGCAGTTCTTC. Its protein is CASRTSVSSYNEQFF.

As regards this clonotype: One end of the junction fails to match germline, which may point to a read error. The chain links TRBV5-1 to TRBJ2-1, with D possibly matching TRBD1 (5 bases). The CDR3 covers 14 residues. CDR1 and CDR2 (germline): SGHRS, YFSETQ. Written as DNA, the CDR3 is TGCGCCAGCAGCTTGGAGACAGCCGTGGTCGAGCGGTTCTTC. This codes for CASSLETAVVERFF.

This clonotype was seen only a few times. The chain combines TRBV24-1 with TRBJ2-7; D perhaps matches TRBD2 (6 bases). This CDR3 is built from 16 residues. Looked up from germline, CDR1 is KGHDR and CDR2 is SFDVKD. Trimming took off 4 bases at V and 3 bases at J, with 18 bases between the two ends. This CDR3 reads CATSESSDQGIYEQYF. The DNA for the CDR3 is TGTGCCACCAGTGAATCTAGCGACCAGGGCATCTACGAGCAGTACTTC.

This clonotype was counted only a few times. This sequence joins TRBV20-1 and TRBJ2-1; 8 bases are shared with TRBD2. Germline assignment: CDR1 DFQATT and CDR2 SNEGSKA (reference sequence). J lost 2 bases, V lost 1 base, and 4 bases had no gene match. There are 15 residues in the CDR3. DNA of the CDR3: TGCAGTGCTAGAGGCCCCGGGAGGGCCTACAATGAGCAGTTCTTC. Translation gives CSARGPGRAYNEQFF.

This clonotype has just one count. The V and J genes are TRBV28 and TRBJ1-5; TRBD1 is a possible D gene (6 bases). The CDR3 runs 13 residues. CDR1 MDHEN and CDR2 SYDVKM come from the germline V gene. Deletions cut 5 bases from V and 3 bases from J, with 8 bases between. In DNA form, the CDR3 reads TGTGCCAGCAGTGGGACACTCAATCAGCCCCAGCATTTT. Translated: CASSGTLNQPQHF.

The V gene is TRBV20-1, the J gene TRBJ2-7, with TRBD2 matching over 16 bases. The CDR3 sequence is 17 residues long. Germline V gene data show CDR1 as DFQATT and CDR2 as SNEGSKA (reference sequence). CDR3 DNA sequence: TGCTGTGCTAGGGCCGGGACTAGCGGGGGGGGATCCTACGAGCAGTACGTC. This sequence encodes CCARAGTSGGGSYEQYV.

The V call is TRBV18, the J call TRBJ2-1; D is unresolved. Germline V gives CDR1 KGHSH, CDR2 LQKENI. Between the trimmed V and J ends, which lost 6 bases and 0 bases, there was a span of 12 bases. The CDR3 runs 15 residues. The CDR3 coding sequence is TGTGCCAGCTCCGATGCGGTTAGCTCCTACAATGAGCAGTTCTTC. It is translated as CASSDAVSSYNEQFF.

This sequence joins TRBV7-6 and TRBJ2-5; 7 nucleotides align to TRBD2. The junction had 4 bases not matched to a gene; V was cut back by 2 bases and J by 1 base. This CDR3 has 15 residues. CDR1 is SGHVS and CDR2 is FNYEAQ in the germline V gene. CDR3 bases: TGTGCCAGCAGCTTAATTAGCGGGCCCCAAGAGACCCAGTACTTC. The encoded protein is CASSLISGPQETQYF.

V usage is TRBV20-1 and J usage is TRBJ2-3; TRBD1 or TRBD2 may be the D gene (5 bases each). The germline gives CDR1 DFQATT, CDR2 SNEGSKA (reference sequence). V was cut by 1 base and J by 5 bases, with 13 bases left in between. This CDR3 has 14 amino acids. CDR3 nucleotides: TGCAGTGCTAGAGCCGGGATGGGGCAAGATACGCAGTATTTT. This translates into CSARAGMGQDTQYF.

A few counts support this clonotype. V and J are TRBV6-5 and TRBJ1-5; maybe TRBD1 (6 bases). CDR1 and CDR2 from the germline V gene are MNHEY and SVGAGI. CDR3 length equals 14 residues. V lost 4 bases, J lost 4 bases, and 11 bases lay in between. The CDR3 nucleotides are TGTGCCAGCAGTTCTCCAGGGGCTAATCAGCCCCAGCATTTT. Translated, it gives CASSSPGANQPQHF.

The rearrangement uses TRBV2 and TRBJ2-5; maybe TRBD2 (6 bases). Trimming cost V 4 bases and J 5 bases, with 14 bases left between them. CDR3 length: 14 residues. Germline V gives CDR1 SNHLY, CDR2 FYNNEI. CDR3 residues: CASSVGGSRETQYF. The CDR3 DNA reads as TGTGCCAGCAGTGTTGGGGGGAGTCGGGAGACCCAGTACTTC.